One and the same sample provided the 27 T cell receptor beta chains below, sequenced in a study of T-cell memory formation after mild COVID-19. Using its own MiXCR run on the 5' RACE reads, TCRdb lists one record per CDR3 protein. The table has some 180,000 distinct CDR3 sequences, less than 20% seen once. Sequenced sample: PBMCs or a T cell subset sorted from them (not recorded which). Receptors originate from a man aged 18 to 29 who had mild COVID-19 (a few samples of this study predate the infection). Cell type and time point are not known.

The table lists this clonotype with a few counts. This chain connects TRBV12-3 or TRBV12-4 to TRBJ2-3; 8 bases align to TRBD2. The CDR3 loop spans 15 amino acids. V lost 1 base and J lost 2; bases outside the gene matches: 2. The DNA of the CDR3 is TGTGCCAGCAGTTTAGGGACTAGCTTCACAGATACGCAGTATTTT. This gives the protein CASSLGTSFTDTQYF.

This clonotype appeared a few times. V is TRBV10-3 and J is TRBJ2-4; D tentatively fits TRBD1 or TRBD2 (6 bases each). Trimming left V 2 bases short and J 4 bases short, with 18 bases between. Germline CDR1 reads ENHRY; CDR2 reads SYGVKD. This CDR3 contains 17 residues. CDR3 sequence (DNA): TGTGCCATCAGTGAGGTGTCCGGGGGCGCATTAAAAAACATTCAGTACTTC. Residues: CAISEVSGGALKNIQYF.

This clonotype was counted between two and nine times. V and J are TRBV11-2 and TRBJ2-1; D may be TRBD1 or TRBD2 (6 bases each). Deletions cut 6 bases from V and 7 bases from J, with 16 bases between. Germline-derived CDR1 and CDR2 are SGHAT and FQNNGV. The CDR3 contains 14 residues. The CDR3 sequence is CASSSLRGTNEQFF. The CDR3 DNA reads TGTGCCAGCAGTTCTTTAAGGGGGACTAATGAGCAGTTCTTC.

The rearrangement uses TRBV27 and TRBJ2-5, with 9 bases lining up with TRBD1. CDR1 is MNHEY, CDR2 SMNVEV, per germline (reference sequence). Trimming took 2 bases from V and 5 from J; bases not matched to a gene: 6. This CDR3 comprises 15 residues. The CDR3 nucleotides are TGTGCCAGCAGTTTACGGGACAGGGAGTGGGAGACCCAGTACTTC. It is translated as CASSLRDREWETQYF.

The J gene is TRBJ1-3, the V gene TRBV12-3 or TRBV12-4; D remains ambiguous. Trimming left V 5 bases short and J 3 bases short, with 8 bases between. This CDR3 spans 13 amino acids. This CDR3 is CASSPTIGNTIYF. In DNA form, the CDR3 reads TGTGCCAGCAGTCCGACTATTGGAAACACCATATATTTT.

The CDR3 reads CASRPSDTFYGYTF. The CDR3 DNA reads TGTGCCAGCAGGCCCTCGGACACTTTCTATGGCTACACCTTC. The chain joins TRBV11-2 to TRBJ1-2; perhaps TRBD1 as D (5 bases). The CDR3 has 14 residues. V shed 6 bases and J shed 4 bases, with 15 bases lying between them. Germline V lookup: CDR1 SGHAT, CDR2 FQNNGV.

The chain has TRBV12-3 or TRBV12-4 and TRBJ2-2; 10 bases align to TRBD1. The CDR3 covers 15 residues. J was trimmed by 4 bases and V by 7 bases; bases with no gene match: 6. In nucleotides, the CDR3 is TGTGCCAGCACCCATGACAGGGGGCGCACCGGGGAGCTGTTTTTT. Residues: CASTHDRGRTGELFF.

The chain joins TRBV6-5 to TRBJ1-2; D gene unclear. The CDR3 covers 12 residues. Germline V CDR1 and CDR2: MNHEY, SVGAGI. V was pared by 8 bases and J by 0 bases, with 7 bases between. The DNA of the CDR3 is TGTGCCAGCCGGGTGGCTAACTATGGCTACACCTTC. Translation: CASRVANYGYTF.

The rearrangement uses TRBV30 and TRBJ1-2, with D maybe TRBD1 (6 bases). The germline V and J ends were trimmed by 2 bases and 7 bases, with 11 bases remaining between them. This CDR3 spans 12 amino acids. Germline V gene data show CDR1 as GTSNPN and CDR2 as SVGIG (reference sequence). CDR3 loop: CAWSYRDSGYTF. The CDR3 nucleotides read TGTGCCTGGAGTTACAGGGACTCTGGCTACACCTTC.

V gene TRBV2 combines with J gene TRBJ1-2, with TRBD1 matching over 7 bases. This CDR3 region has 14 residues. Germline V gene lookup returns CDR1 SNHLY and CDR2 FYNNEI. With 6 bases clipped from V and 2 bases from J, the junction kept 6 bases outside the gene matches. This CDR3 is CASSRTGRNYGYTF. CDR3 coding DNA: TGTGCCAGCAGCCGGACAGGCCGGAACTATGGCTACACCTTC.

This clonotype has a handful of counts. The chain recombines TRBV4-3 with TRBJ2-4; 7 bases agree with TRBD2. Germline CDR1 reads LGHNA; CDR2 reads YSLEER. CDR3 length equals 18 residues. V lost 3 bases to trimming and J lost 2 bases; unmatched junction nucleotides: 13. CDR3 nucleotides: TGCGCCAGCAGCCAGGGGGGGAGGGGAATGGGGACCAAAAACATTCAGTACTTC. Its translation is CASSQGGRGMGTKNIQYF.

The rearrangement joins TRBV5-1 to TRBJ2-4; 7 bases map to TRBD2. Trimming took 4 bases from V and 7 from J; bases not matched to a gene: 5. CDR3 size: 13 residues. Germline lookup yields CDR1 SGHRS and CDR2 YFSETQ. Here the CDR3 DNA reads TGCGCCAGCAGCCCGGGACTAAGTAACATTCAGTACTTC. As protein: CASSPGLSNIQYF. The variable domain in full, completed from reference TRBV5-1 and TRBJ2-4, reads KAGVTQTPRYLIKTRGQQVTLSCSPISGHRSVSWYQQTPGQGLQFLFEYFSETQRNKGNFPGRFSGRQFSNSRSEMNVSTLELGDSALYLCASSPGLSNIQYFGAGTRLSVL.

Here the CDR3 reads CASSQGEGTDNEQFF. In nucleotides, the CDR3 is TGTGCCAGCAGCCAAGGTGAAGGGACCGACAATGAGCAGTTCTTC. V gene TRBV4-2 combines with J gene TRBJ2-1; D tentatively reads TRBD1 or TRBD2 (5 bases each). V shed 1 base and J shed 5 bases, with 12 bases lying between them. Germline V gene sequence: CDR1 LGHNA, CDR2 YNFKEQ. The CDR3 has 15 amino acids.

The genes are TRBV18 and TRBJ1-1; unclear D gene. There are 13 residues in the CDR3. Looked up from germline, CDR1 is KGHSH and CDR2 is LQKENI. Trimming took 3 bases from V and 5 from J, leaving 10 bases between them. As DNA, the CDR3 is TGTGCCAGCTCACCTGGGTCACGGACTGAAGCTTTCTTT. Translated, it gives CASSPGSRTEAFF.

The chain employs TRBV18 and TRBJ1-2; TRBD1 is a possible D gene (6 bases). With 6 bases removed from V and 5 bases from J, the gap between germline ends came to 13 bases. This CDR3 is built from 13 residues. The germline V gene encodes CDR1 KGHSH and CDR2 LQKENI. The CDR3 coding sequence is TGTGCCAGCTCTGAGGACAGCTTATATGGCTACACCTTC. This encodes CASSEDSLYGYTF. Full variable domain (missing parts from reference TRBV18 and TRBJ1-2): NAGVMQNPRHLVRRRGQEARLRCSPMKGHSHVYWYRQLPEEGLKFMVYLQKENIIDESGMPKERFSAEFPKEGPSILRIQQVVRGDSAAYFCASSEDSLYGYTFGSGTRLTVV.

The V call is TRBV3-1, the J call TRBJ1-1; no clear D gene. The V gene lost 1 base and the J gene lost 6 bases, with 9 bases spanning the gap. Germline CDR1 is LGHDT and CDR2 is YNNKEL (reference sequence). The CDR3 sequence is 13 residues long. CDR3 protein: CASSQGLWAEAFF. In DNA, the CDR3 is TGTGCCAGCAGCCAAGGGTTGTGGGCTGAAGCTTTCTTT.

The V gene is TRBV7-9, the J gene TRBJ2-7, with a possible D match to TRBD1 (5 bases). CDR1 is SEHNR and CDR2 is FQNEAQ in the germline V gene (reference sequence). V was clipped by 3 bases and J by 7 bases, with 13 bases between them. CDR3 length equals 13 residues. The CDR3 DNA is TGTGCCAGCAGCTTTCAGGGATCCGGTGAGCAGTACTTC. This codes for CASSFQGSGEQYF.

This clonotype has just a few counts. V usage is TRBV4-2 and J usage is TRBJ2-5; D is possibly TRBD2 (5 bases). CDR3 size: 15 residues. V dropped 1 base and J dropped 2 bases, with 11 bases sitting between them. Germline V gene lookup returns CDR1 LGHNA and CDR2 YNFKEQ. The CDR3 DNA is TGTGCCAGCAGCCAAGGCGTCGGGAAGCAAGAGACCCAGTACTTC. Translating it yields CASSQGVGKQETQYF.

The chain joins TRBV12-3 or TRBV12-4 to TRBJ2-5; a possible D gene is TRBD2 (5 bases). This CDR3 has 13 amino acids. Trimming removed 3 bases from V and 4 bases from J, with 9 bases in between. CDR3 protein: CASSFLAGETQYF. The CDR3 coding sequence is TGTGCCAGCAGTTTTCTGGCGGGAGAGACCCAGTACTTC.

This chain uses TRBV4-3 with TRBJ2-6; D uncertain. The germline CDR1 and CDR2 sequences are LGHNA and YSLEER. The V and J ends lost 3 bases and 0 bases respectively, with 12 bases between them. This CDR3 comprises 17 residues. CDR3 in amino acids: CASSQLRTDSGANVLTF. The CDR3 nucleotides are TGCGCCAGCAGCCAGCTCAGGACGGACTCTGGGGCCAACGTCCTGACTTTC.

This clonotype turned up a few times. J is TRBJ1-1 and V is TRBV20-1; D is unclear. Germline V gives CDR1 DFQATT, CDR2 SNEGSKA (reference sequence). V was trimmed by 5 bases and J by 5 bases, leaving 24 bases between them. The CDR3 runs 16 residues. The CDR3 here is CSAQDQINSAGTEAFF. CDR3 bases: TGCAGTGCTCAAGACCAAATCAACTCCGCGGGGACTGAAGCTTTCTTT.

J is TRBJ2-2 and V is TRBV4-3; 9 nucleotides agree with TRBD1. V trimming: 3 bases; J trimming: 6 bases; junction bases outside the gene matches: 14. CDR3 size: 18 residues. Germline V gene sequence: CDR1 LGHNA, CDR2 YSLEER. The CDR3 is CASSQGFSGTGIPGELFF. The CDR3 coding sequence is TGCGCCAGCAGCCAGGGGTTCTCCGGGACAGGGATCCCCGGGGAGCTGTTTTTT.

The chain joins TRBV7-2 to TRBJ2-1; 12 bases align to TRBD2. This CDR3 region has 14 residues. V gave up 3 bases and J gave up 8 bases; unmatched junction bases: 2. Germline V gene data show CDR1 as SGHTA and CDR2 as FQGNSA. CDR3 residues: CASSFLAGGHEQFF. The CDR3 nucleotides are TGTGCCAGCAGCTTTCTAGCGGGGGGGCATGAGCAGTTCTTC.

This clonotype has more than one count but fewer than ten. V is TRBV30 and J is TRBJ2-5; 8 bases fit TRBD2. V gave up 0 bases and J gave up 6 bases; unmatched junction bases: 6. This CDR3 spans 14 amino acids. CDR1 and CDR2 (germline): GTSNPN, SVGIG (reference sequence). The CDR3 spells CAWSVGGAGKTQYF. CDR3 in DNA: TGTGCCTGGAGTGTCGGGGGGGCGGGGAAGACCCAGTACTTC.

The genes are TRBV24-1 and TRBJ2-2; either TRBD1 or TRBD2 may supply D (6 bases each). The V end lost 5 bases, the J end lost 4 bases, and 10 bases lay between the germline ends. The CDR3 is 14 amino acids. Germline CDR1 and CDR2: KGHDR and SFDVKD. The CDR3 sequence: CATSGGARTGELFF. Written as DNA, the CDR3 is TGTGCCACCAGTGGGGGGGCCCGCACCGGGGAGCTGTTTTTT.

In this sample, this clonotype turned up a few times. V and J are TRBV27 and TRBJ1-6; tentative D call: TRBD1 (5 bases). This CDR3 contains 14 residues. V was trimmed by 2 bases and J by 10 bases, leaving 12 bases between them. Germline V gene lookup returns CDR1 MNHEY and CDR2 SMNVEV (reference sequence). The CDR3 nucleotides are TGTGCCAGCAGTTTAGTCAGGGAGGAATCACCCCTCCACTTT. Its protein is CASSLVREESPLHF.

This clonotype showed up just once. This rearrangement joins TRBV12-3 or TRBV12-4 to TRBJ2-7, with D perhaps matching TRBD1 (5 bases). Deletions cut 2 bases from V and 5 bases from J, with 7 bases between. The CDR3 spans 12 residues. The CDR3 nucleotides are TGTGCCAGCAGTTTAAACAGGAACGAGCAGTACTTC. Its protein is CASSLNRNEQYF.